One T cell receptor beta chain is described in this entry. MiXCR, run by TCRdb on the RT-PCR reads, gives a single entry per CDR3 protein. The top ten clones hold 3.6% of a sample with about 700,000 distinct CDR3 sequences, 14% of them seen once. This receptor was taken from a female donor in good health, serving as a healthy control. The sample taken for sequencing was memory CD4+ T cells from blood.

CDR3 sequence reads: CASKGGQETQYF. CDR3 bases: TGTGCCAGCAAAGGAGGACAAGAGACCCAGTACTTC. The rearrangement links TRBV2 to TRBJ2-5; maybe TRBD2 (5 bases). The V and J ends lost 7 bases and 2 bases respectively, with 8 bases between them. This CDR3 has 12 amino acids. Germline V gene lookup returns CDR1 SNHLY and CDR2 FYNNEI.